Following are 21 T cell receptor beta chains from one sample sequenced in a study of shared clonotypes between healthy human individuals. Repertoires were generated with immunoSEQ multiplex PCR, while TCRdb's copy carries only in-frame clones and drops some. The sample contains 2 million to 3 million clones, roughly 93% of which appear only once. The sample consisted of naive CD4+ T cells from PBMCs. Subset in this sample: CD45RA+ positively selected. These receptor sequences come from a young man in good health. Some clones in this sample may be carry-over from other donors' samples.

The chain has TRBV5-6 and TRBJ2-7; D ambiguous. This CDR3 comprises 12 residues. In germline, CDR1 is SGHDT, CDR2 YYEEEE. The ends were cut back, 2 bases at V and 6 bases at J, with 9 bases in the middle. DNA for the CDR3: TGTGCCAGCAGCTTTAGTTCGCGCGAGCAGTACTTC. Translated: CASSFSSREQYF.

The J gene is TRBJ2-6, the V gene TRBV5-1; 10 positions agree with TRBD1. The germline gives CDR1 SGHRS, CDR2 YFSETQ. V shed 4 bases, J shed 0 bases, and the junction held 7 bases outside the gene matches. This CDR3 region has 18 residues. The CDR3 is CASSRDRGRRSGANVLTF. The CDR3 DNA follows: TGCGCCAGCAGCAGGGACAGGGGACGCCGCTCTGGGGCCAACGTCCTGACTTTC.

The gene calls are TRBV7-3 and TRBJ1-3; D is possibly TRBD1 (5 bases). The CDR3 contains 13 residues. V was pared by 5 bases and J by 7 bases, with 12 bases between. Looked up from germline, CDR1 is SGHTA and CDR2 is FQGTGA. The CDR3 DNA reads TGTGCCAGCAGCACAAATCGGGGGAACACCATATATTTT. This sequence encodes CASSTNRGNTIYF.

This chain joins TRBV5-1 and TRBJ2-1, with TRBD2 matching 7 bases. The CDR3 runs to 15 residues. V lost 0 bases and J lost 12; bases outside the gene matches: 12. Germline loops: CDR1 SGHRS, CDR2 YFSETQ. Here the CDR3 DNA reads TGCGCCAGCAGCTTGGACGGACTCCCATTAGCGGGGCAGTTCTTC. Amino acids: CASSLDGLPLAGQFF.

This chain joins TRBV9 and TRBJ2-2; weak D call: TRBD1 (5 bases). The CDR3 is made up of 15 amino acids. Per germline, CDR1 SGDLS and CDR2 YYNGEE. V shed 4 bases and J shed 6 bases, with 16 bases lying between them. The CDR3 here is CASSPSTVRPGELFF. The CDR3 DNA is TGTGCCAGCAGCCCGTCGACAGTTCGCCCCGGGGAGCTGTTTTTT.

This sequence joins TRBV5-1 and TRBJ2-1; TRBD2 matches 8 bases. The germline gives CDR1 SGHRS, CDR2 YFSETQ. V shed 3 bases, J shed 9 bases, and the junction held 11 bases outside the gene matches. This CDR3 has 15 amino acids. CDR3: CASSWGLEPEGEQFF. In nucleotides, the CDR3 is TGCGCCAGCAGCTGGGGACTAGAACCCGAAGGTGAGCAGTTCTTC.

This chain connects TRBV25-1 to TRBJ1-5; D unclear. The germline CDR1 and CDR2 sequences are MGHDK and SYGVNS. V was trimmed by 3 bases and J by 3 bases, leaving 9 bases between them. The CDR3 length is 14 residues. This chain's CDR3 is CASSEGASNQPQHF. CDR3 nucleotide sequence: TGTGCCAGCAGTGAGGGCGCCTCCAATCAGCCCCAGCATTTT.

V and J are TRBV7-6 and TRBJ1-3, with 11 bases that match TRBD1. The CDR3 has 16 amino acids. Germline CDR1 SGHVS, CDR2 FNYEAQ. Unmatched junction bases numbered 5, after V lost 5 bases and J lost 2 bases. The CDR3 spells CASSPPGQGAGNTIYF. In nucleotides, the CDR3 is TGTGCCAGCAGCCCCCCGGGACAGGGGGCTGGAAACACCATATATTTT.

In regard to this clone: Distinct nucleotide sequences in the sample also encode this CDR3. J is TRBJ2-7 and V is TRBV27; D is possibly TRBD1 (6 bases). Germline-derived CDR1 and CDR2 are MNHEY and SMNVEV (reference sequence). V shed 6 bases and J shed 1 base, with 10 bases lying between them. CDR3 size: 13 residues. The CDR3 coding sequence is TGTGCCAGCAGCCCTGACAGGTCCTACGAGCAGTACTTC. Translated: CASSPDRSYEQYF.

The sample holds a few counts of this clone. This chain connects TRBV5-6 to TRBJ1-5, with D unresolved. This CDR3 is built from 14 residues. Trimming took off 0 bases at V and 0 bases at J, with 4 bases between the two ends. Germline CDR1 and CDR2: SGHDT and YYEEEE. The DNA for the CDR3 is TGTGCCAGCAGCTTGGGTTATAGCAATCAGCCCCAGCATTTT. Its protein product is CASSLGYSNQPQHF.

As to this clone: Within the sample, other DNA sequences also encode this same CDR3. V usage is TRBV28 and J usage is TRBJ2-7, with TRBD1 matching over 7 bases. V trimming: 6 bases; J trimming: 4 bases; junction bases outside the gene matches: 3. The CDR3 runs 12 residues. CDR1 MDHEN and CDR2 SYDVKM come from the germline V gene. In nucleotides, the CDR3 is TGTGCCAGCAGGATACAGGGGTACGAGCAGTACTTC. The encoded protein is CASRIQGYEQYF. Based on the CDR3 plus reference TRBV28 and TRBJ2-7, the full variable domain is DVKVTQSSRYLVKRTGEKVFLECVQDMDHENMFWYRQDPGLGLRLIYFSYDVKMKEKGDIPEGYSVSREKKERFSLILESASTNQTSMYLCASRIQGYEQYFGPGTRLTVT.

The chain carries TRBV5-1 and TRBJ2-1; 8 nucleotides match TRBD2. Trimming at V came to 6 bases and at J to 0 bases, leaving 2 bases not matched to a gene. Germline assignment: CDR1 SGHRS and CDR2 YFSETQ. This CDR3 spans 14 amino acids. The CDR3 reads CASMREDSYNEQFF. The CDR3 DNA reads as TGCGCCAGCATGCGGGAGGACTCCTACAATGAGCAGTTCTTC.

J is TRBJ2-2 and V is TRBV9; tentatively, D is TRBD1 or TRBD2 (5 bases each). Germline CDR1 and CDR2: SGDLS and YYNGEE. Trimming took off 0 bases at V and 10 bases at J, with 13 bases between the two ends. The CDR3 runs to 14 residues. CDR3 bases: TGTGCCAGCAGCGTAGGGGACGCACGGTTGGAGCTGTTTTTT. It yields the protein CASSVGDARLELFF.

The V gene is TRBV6-1, the J gene TRBJ2-1, with a possible D match to TRBD2 (7 bases). V lost 2 bases and J lost 5, with 13 bases in between. Per the germline V gene, CDR1 is MNHNS and CDR2 is SASEGT. There are 15 residues in the CDR3. In DNA, the CDR3 is TGTGCCAGCAGTGAAATGGGGGGGGCGAACAATGAGCAGTTCTTC. This gives the protein CASSEMGGANNEQFF.

The genes are TRBV18 and TRBJ2-1; TRBD2 matches at 10 bases. The germline V gene has CDR1 KGHSH and CDR2 LQKENI. The CDR3 spans 16 residues. The J segment lost 0 bases and the V segment lost 6 bases, leaving 5 bases of the junction unmatched. CDR3 nucleotides: TGTGCCAGCTCCCCCACTAGCGGGGCCTCCTACAATGAGCAGTTCTTC. This encodes CASSPTSGASYNEQFF.

The V call is TRBV11-2, the J call TRBJ2-2; TRBD1 aligns across 8 bases. V dropped 2 bases and J dropped 6; count of bases not matched to a gene: 8. CDR1 is SGHAT and CDR2 is FQNNGV in the germline V gene. The CDR3 has 16 amino acids. The CDR3 sequence is CASSLRRQGFPGELFF. The CDR3, as DNA: TGTGCCAGCAGCTTACGCCGACAGGGGTTCCCCGGGGAGCTGTTTTTT. The full variable domain, its missing parts supplied by reference TRBV11-2 and TRBJ2-2, is EAGVAQSPRYKIIEKRQSVAFWCNPISGHATLYWYQQILGQGPKLLIQFQNNGVVDDSQLPKDRFSAERLKGVDSTLKIQPAKLEDSAVYLCASSLRRQGFPGELFFGEGSRLTVL.

CDR3: CASSLRDRAQETQYF. The CDR3 nucleotides read TGTGCCAGCAGCCTCCGGGACAGGGCACAAGAGACCCAGTACTTC. The chain links TRBV11-2 to TRBJ2-5; the match to TRBD1 covers 9 bases. The CDR3 length is 15 residues. J was trimmed by 2 bases and V by 5 bases; bases with no gene match: 6. Germline V gene lookup returns CDR1 SGHAT and CDR2 FQNNGV.

The rearrangement links TRBV9 to TRBJ1-2, with 7 bases that match TRBD1. Germline V gene sequence: CDR1 SGDLS, CDR2 YYNGEE. The CDR3 totals 13 residues. V shed 4 bases, J shed 6 bases, and the junction held 6 bases outside the gene matches. CDR3 DNA sequence: TGTGCCAGCAGCCGGGACAGTTCTGATGGCTACACCTTC. Its translation is CASSRDSSDGYTF.

The chain uses TRBV27 and TRBJ2-1, with D unclear. The CDR3 spans 15 residues. CDR1 and CDR2 (germline): MNHEY, SMNVEV (reference sequence). Between the trimmed V and J ends, which lost 2 bases and 4 bases, there was a span of 12 bases. The CDR3 region is CASSLAPTPYNEQFF. Written as DNA, the CDR3 is TGTGCCAGCAGTTTAGCCCCGACACCATACAATGAGCAGTTCTTC.

This clone occurred once. This sequence joins TRBV9 and TRBJ1-6; 8 bases fit TRBD1. J was trimmed by 10 bases and V by 3 bases; bases with no gene match: 9. The CDR3 covers 15 residues. From germline, CDR1 is SGDLS and CDR2 YYNGEE. CDR3 loop: CASSAPGQGISPLHF. The CDR3 DNA follows: TGTGCCAGCAGCGCCCCCGGACAGGGCATATCACCCCTCCACTTT.

V and J are TRBV4-3 and TRBJ1-1; 7 bases map to TRBD1. This CDR3 is 13 amino acids long. In germline, CDR1 is LGHNA, CDR2 YSLEER. The V and J ends lost 4 bases and 3 bases, in that order; junction bases with no gene match: 2. The CDR3, as DNA: TGCGCCAGCAGCCTTGACAGGGACACTGAAGCTTTCTTT. As protein: CASSLDRDTEAFF.